One sample yielded the 22 T cell receptor beta chains listed below, sequenced in a study of blood T cell repertoires in COVID-19. Repertoires were generated with immunoSEQ multiplex PCR, while TCRdb's copy carries only in-frame clones and drops some. The sample lists about 210,000 clones; about 80% were seen once. Sequencing was carried out using peripheral blood. Source of these receptors: a woman in her sixties with COVID-19, enrolled during active disease.

The chain is built from TRBV5-5 and TRBJ2-1, with 7 nucleotides matching TRBD1. After removal of 4 bases from V and 9 bases from J, the junction contained 10 bases not matched to a gene. This CDR3 has 14 amino acids. Germline assignment: CDR1 SGHKS and CDR2 YYEKEE (reference sequence). The CDR3 DNA follows: TGTGCCAGCAGCAGACGGACAGGAGAGGCTGAGCAGTTCTTC. It is translated as CASSRRTGEAEQFF.

V is TRBV19 and J is TRBJ2-2; D not certain. CDR3 size: 13 residues. Trimming took 3 bases from V and 8 from J, leaving 10 bases between them. Germline V gene lookup returns CDR1 LNHDA and CDR2 SQIVND (reference sequence). CDR3 DNA: TGTGCCAGTAGTATTAGTTGGTCTGGGGAGCTGTTTTTT. This encodes CASSISWSGELFF.

V and J are TRBV11-3 and TRBJ2-1, with 8 bases aligning to TRBD2. The CDR3 has 14 amino acids. CDR1 SGHNT and CDR2 YENEEA come from the germline V gene. V gave up 5 bases and J gave up 7 bases; unmatched junction bases: 7. This CDR3 reads CASSHRGGGNEQFF. The CDR3 DNA reads TGTGCCAGCAGCCACCGGGGGGGTGGGAATGAGCAGTTCTTC.

The chain combines TRBV24-1 with TRBJ1-2; TRBD1 agrees at 9 bases. V gave up 4 bases and J gave up 4 bases; unmatched junction bases: 12. Germline V gives CDR1 KGHDR, CDR2 SFDVKD. CDR3 length: 17 amino acids. The CDR3 DNA reads TGTGCCACCAGTGAATTACCGGGACAGGGAACCCTCTATGGCTACACCTTC. It specifies CATSELPGQGTLYGYTF.

A remark on this clone: Additional DNA sequences in this sample encode the identical CDR3. This chain connects TRBV7-9 to TRBJ1-6, with TRBD1 matching over 7 bases. V lost 5 bases to trimming and J lost 7 bases; unmatched junction nucleotides: 5. The V gene's germline CDR1 is SEHNR and CDR2 FQNEAQ (reference sequence). The CDR3 loop spans 14 amino acids. The CDR3 region has the DNA TGTGCCAGCAGCCGGACAGGAGGAAATTCACCCCTCCACTTT. It translates to CASSRTGGNSPLHF.

The V and J genes are TRBV7-3 and TRBJ1-6; TRBD1 is a possible D gene (5 bases). Between the trimmed V and J ends, which lost 3 bases and 9 bases, there was a span of 12 bases. The CDR3 is made up of 14 amino acids. Germline V gives CDR1 SGHTA, CDR2 FQGTGA. CDR3 in amino acids: CASSFRGDGSPLHF. The CDR3 bases are TGTGCCAGCAGCTTCCGGGGGGACGGTTCACCCCTCCACTTT. Together with reference TRBV7-3 and TRBJ1-6, the CDR3 gives the full variable domain: GAGVSQTPSNKVTEKGKYVELRCDPISGHTALYWYRQSLGQGPEFLIYFQGTGAADDSGLPNDRFFAVRPEGSVSTLKIQRTERGDSAVYLCASSFRGDGSPLHFGNGTRLTVT.

The chain employs TRBV4-2 and TRBJ2-1; 9 bases fit TRBD2. CDR3 length: 16 amino acids. Germline values: CDR1 LGHNA, CDR2 YNFKEQ. Germline trimming cut 0 bases from V and 9 bases from J; bases unmatched to any gene: 9. CDR3 in amino acids: CASSQDLLAGRGEQFF. The DNA for the CDR3 is TGTGCCAGCAGCCAAGATCTACTAGCGGGCCGAGGTGAGCAGTTCTTC.

The chain has TRBV3-1 (or the pseudogene TRBV3-2) and TRBJ2-7; tentatively, D is TRBD2 (6 bases). Between the trimmed V and J ends, which lost 5 bases and 4 bases, there was a span of 15 bases. CDR3 length: 14 amino acids. Germline CDR1 LGHDT, CDR2 YNNKEL (reference sequence). CDR3 sequence (DNA): TGTGCCAGCAGCTATCAGGGAGGTTGGTACGAGCAGTACGTC. Its protein is CASSYQGGWYEQYV.

There are many counts of this clone. The chain employs TRBV7-8 and TRBJ2-5; TRBD2 agrees at 12 bases. Germline values: CDR1 SGHVS, CDR2 FQNEAQ. V lost 0 bases to trimming and J lost 1 base; unmatched junction nucleotides: 3. The CDR3 extends over 17 amino acids. The CDR3 sequence: CASSLAPLAGGQETQYF. CDR3 DNA: TGTGCCAGCAGCTTAGCGCCACTAGCGGGGGGCCAAGAGACCCAGTACTTC.

This clone showed up just once. This sequence joins TRBV3-1 (or the pseudogene TRBV3-2) and TRBJ2-3, with D maybe TRBD1 (6 bases). Germline V gene sequence: CDR1 LGHDT, CDR2 YNNKEL (reference sequence). The V gene lost 4 bases and the J gene lost 2 bases, with 10 bases spanning the gap. The CDR3 has 14 amino acids. CDR3 nucleotides: TGTGCCAGCAGCCCAGGGGTATTCACAGATACGCAGTATTTT. Translated: CASSPGVFTDTQYF.

The chain couples TRBV19 to TRBJ2-1; 11 nucleotides line up with TRBD2. CDR1 LNHDA and CDR2 SQIVND come from the germline V gene (reference sequence). The CDR3 sequence is 15 residues long. Trimming cost V 4 bases and J 6 bases; bases outside gene matches: 5. This CDR3 is CASSRLAGIRNEQFF. CDR3 coding DNA: TGTGCCAGTAGTAGACTAGCGGGAATACGCAATGAGCAGTTCTTC. Supplemented by reference TRBV19 and TRBJ2-1, the full variable domain reads DGGITQSPKYLFRKEGQNVTLSCEQNLNHDAMYWYRQDPGQGLRLIYYSQIVNDFQKGDIAEGYSVSREKKESFPLTVTSAQKNPTAFYLCASSRLAGIRNEQFFGPGTRLTVL.

This clone has only a few counts. The chain recombines TRBV5-4 with TRBJ2-2; possibly TRBD1 for D (6 bases). The germline CDR1 and CDR2 sequences are SGHNT and YYREEE (reference sequence). Trimming took 4 bases from V and 1 from J, leaving 11 bases between them. This CDR3 spans 15 amino acids. The CDR3 loop is CASSPATGNTGELFF. CDR3 DNA: TGTGCCAGCAGCCCGGCGACAGGGAACACCGGGGAGCTGTTTTTT.

This clone came up once. The chain couples TRBV2 to TRBJ2-7; 7 bases are shared with TRBD2. CDR1 is SNHLY, CDR2 FYNNEI, per germline. With 6 bases clipped from V and 3 bases from J, the junction kept 5 bases outside the gene matches. The CDR3 has 13 residues. The CDR3 loop is CASSATSVYEQYF. CDR3 nucleotides: TGTGCCAGCAGCGCAACTAGCGTCTACGAGCAGTACTTC. The full variable domain, completed using reference TRBV2 and TRBJ2-7, is EPEVTQTPSHQVTQMGQEVILRCVPISNHLYFYWYRQILGQKVEFLVSFYNNEISEKSEIFDDQFSVERPDGSNFTLKIRSTKLEDSAMYFCASSATSVYEQYFGPGTRLTVT.

This clone was seen a handful of times. Within the sample, other DNA sequences also encode this same CDR3. This chain uses TRBV10-3 with TRBJ1-3, with D unclear. The CDR3 totals 14 residues. Germline CDR1 ENHRY, CDR2 SYGVKD. Between the trimmed V and J ends, which lost 3 bases and 0 bases, there was a span of 6 bases. CDR3 amino acids: CAISDGSSGNTIYF. Here the CDR3 DNA reads TGTGCCATCAGTGATGGTAGCTCTGGAAACACCATATATTTT.

The chain joins TRBV10-1 to TRBJ2-3; 8 bases are a match to TRBD2. The CDR3 runs 16 residues. V was pared by 6 bases and J by 2 bases, with 10 bases of the junction left unmatched. Germline lookup yields CDR1 WNHNN and CDR2 SYGVQD (reference sequence). The CDR3: CASSSSGPIFTDTQYF. The CDR3 nucleotides are TGCGCCAGCAGCTCTAGCGGGCCAATTTTCACAGATACGCAGTATTTT.

The chain recombines TRBV5-1 with TRBJ2-3; 7 bases map to TRBD2. Trimming removed 0 bases from V and 4 bases from J; junction bases left unmatched: 2. CDR3 length: 14 residues. Germline V CDR1 and CDR2: SGHRS, YFSETQ. The CDR3 here is CASSLGGSPDTQYF. In DNA form, the CDR3 reads TGCGCCAGCAGCTTGGGCGGGAGCCCAGATACGCAGTATTTT.

The chain is built from TRBV19 and TRBJ2-1; D is perhaps TRBD1 (5 bases). Trimming shortened V by 4 bases and J by 4 bases, and 11 bases separated the two germline ends. Germline-derived CDR1 and CDR2 are LNHDA and SQIVND (reference sequence). CDR3 length: 14 amino acids. The CDR3 sequence is CASSKGWEYNEQFF. The CDR3 coding sequence is TGTGCCAGTAGTAAGGGGTGGGAATACAATGAGCAGTTCTTC.

The genes are TRBV5-1 and TRBJ2-3; TRBD1 matches 8 bases. J was trimmed by 1 base and V by 4 bases; bases with no gene match: 5. There are 15 residues in the CDR3. CDR1 and CDR2 from the germline V gene are SGHRS and YFSETQ. The CDR3 region has the DNA TGCGCCAGCAGCGCGGACAGGGTGGGCACAGATACGCAGTATTTT. Translated: CASSADRVGTDTQYF.

Comment on this clone: The same CDR3 is also encoded by other DNA sequences in this sample. The J gene is TRBJ2-1, the V gene TRBV9, with D tentatively TRBD1 (6 bases). Germline lookup yields CDR1 SGDLS and CDR2 YYNGEE. Trimming pared 0 bases from V and 0 bases from J, leaving 7 bases between. CDR3 length equals 15 residues. The CDR3 DNA follows: TGTGCCAGCAGCGTAGGAGGGGGCTCCTACAATGAGCAGTTCTTC. Residues: CASSVGGGSYNEQFF.

This clone was seen once. The chain joins TRBV6-4 to TRBJ2-2, with TRBD2 as a possible D gene (6 bases). CDR1 is MRHNA, CDR2 SNTAGT, per germline. The CDR3 runs to 14 residues. Trimming pared 5 bases from V and 3 bases from J, leaving 10 bases between. The CDR3 region has the DNA TGTGCCAGCAGTCTGGAGGGGCACACCGGGGAGCTGTTTTTT. Its protein is CASSLEGHTGELFF.

V gene TRBV2 combines with J gene TRBJ1-2; D gene ambiguous. The CDR3 runs 13 residues. V dropped 2 bases and J dropped 5 bases, with 9 bases sitting between them. Germline CDR1 reads SNHLY; CDR2 reads FYNNEI. The CDR3 coding sequence is TGTGCCAGCAGTGAACCTCAGGTGTATGGCTACACCTTC. Protein: CASSEPQVYGYTF.

The chain combines TRBV28 with TRBJ1-1; the match to TRBD1 covers 10 bases. Trimming cost V 6 bases and J 0 bases; bases outside gene matches: 10. The CDR3 sequence is 17 residues long. Germline-derived CDR1 and CDR2 are MDHEN and SYDVKM. The CDR3 sequence is CASSRDRGSRMNTEAFF. As DNA, the CDR3 is TGTGCCAGCAGCCGGGACAGGGGTTCGAGGATGAACACTGAAGCTTTCTTT.